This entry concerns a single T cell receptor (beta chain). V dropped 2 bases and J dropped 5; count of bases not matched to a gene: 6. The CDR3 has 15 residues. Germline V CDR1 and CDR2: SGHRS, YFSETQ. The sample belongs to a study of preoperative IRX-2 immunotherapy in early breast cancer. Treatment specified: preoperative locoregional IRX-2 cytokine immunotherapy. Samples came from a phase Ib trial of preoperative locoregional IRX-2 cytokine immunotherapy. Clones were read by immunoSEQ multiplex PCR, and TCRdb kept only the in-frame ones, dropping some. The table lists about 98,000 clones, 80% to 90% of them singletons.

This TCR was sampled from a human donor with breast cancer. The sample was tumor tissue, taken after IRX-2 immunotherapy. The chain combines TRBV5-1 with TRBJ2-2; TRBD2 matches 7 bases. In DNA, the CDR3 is TGCGCCAGCAGCTTTATGGCGGGAGAAACCGGGGAGCTGTTTTTT. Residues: CASSFMAGETGELFF.